These 31 T cell receptor beta chains were sequenced from one sample in a study of sequential checkpoint blockade in melanoma. Treatment of the sample: randomized to nivolumab then ipilimumab (arm A) or the reverse (arm B). Generated by immunoSEQ multiplex PCR, the TCRdb table keeps only in-frame clones and is missing some. This table holds about 40,000 clones, more than 80% found once. Material: CD8+ T cells sorted from blood (inferred from file names), obtained from a patient given nivolumab and ipilimumab in sequence. These receptors came from a human donor with melanoma.

J is TRBJ2-7 and V is TRBV6-4; TRBD2 is a possible D gene (6 bases). Germline loops: CDR1 MRHNA, CDR2 SNTAGT. V lost 9 bases and J lost 6, with 18 bases in between. The CDR3 spans 13 residues. The CDR3 loop reads CARQPPAGIEQYV. The CDR3 nucleotides are TGTGCCAGGCAACCGCCTGCGGGGATCGAGCAGTACGTC.

This chain connects TRBV7-9 to TRBJ1-2, with a tentative D call TRBD1 (6 bases). Germline CDR1 is SEHNR and CDR2 is FQNEAQ (reference sequence). The CDR3 contains 15 residues. V was cut by 5 bases and J by 2 bases, with 15 bases left in between. The CDR3 nucleotides are TGTGCCAGCAGCCCACCGGGACAAAGGAACTATGGCTACACCTTC. Translated: CASSPPGQRNYGYTF.

V gene TRBV14 combines with J gene TRBJ2-3; 7 bases map to TRBD2. Germline CDR1 is SGHDN and CDR2 is FVKESK. The length of the CDR3 is 11 residues. CDR3 loop: CATSLGDTQYF. CDR3 DNA sequence: TGTGCGACTAGCCTGGGGGATACGCAGTATTTT.

The chain is built from TRBV9 and TRBJ2-1; no clear D gene. Trimming cost V 4 bases and J 6 bases, with 11 bases left between them. This CDR3 contains 13 residues. Germline lookup yields CDR1 SGDLS and CDR2 YYNGEE. Written as DNA, the CDR3 is TGTGCCAGCAGCCCCAGTCCCGTCAATGAGCAGTTCTTC. Translated: CASSPSPVNEQFF. Full variable domain (remainder filled in from reference TRBV9 and TRBJ2-1): DSGVTQTPKHLITATGQRVTLRCSPRSGDLSVYWYQQSLDQGLQFLIQYYNGEERAKGNILERFSAQQFPDLHSELNLSSLELGDSALYFCASSPSPVNEQFFGPGTRLTVL.

The gene calls are TRBV7-9 and TRBJ2-7; the D is unclear. Per germline, CDR1 SEHNR and CDR2 FQNEAQ (reference sequence). The CDR3 covers 14 residues. The V end was cut by 0 bases, the J end by 5 bases, with 11 bases between. The CDR3 coding sequence is TGTGCCAGCAGCTTAGCTCGCAGGAAGCACGAGCAGTACGTC. Encoded protein: CASSLARRKHEQYV.

The chain uses TRBV12-5 and TRBJ2-2; D is perhaps TRBD2 (6 bases). The germline V and J ends were trimmed by 6 bases and 5 bases, with 13 bases remaining between them. This CDR3 contains 14 residues. Germline values: CDR1 LGHNT, CDR2 FRNRAP. The CDR3 bases are TGTGCTAGTGGCGGAGGGTTTTGGACCGGGGAGCTGTTTTTT. Translated, it gives CASGGGFWTGELFF.

The chain links TRBV4-2 to TRBJ2-3; a weak D match, TRBD2 (5 bases). V was shortened by 8 bases and J by 4 bases, with 19 bases between the two germline ends. CDR1 is LGHNA, CDR2 YNFKEQ, per germline. The CDR3 sequence is 15 residues long. CDR3 nucleotides: TGTGCCAGCGCCTCCCGGGCTAGCAGCCCAGATACGCAGTATTTT. Its translation is CASASRASSPDTQYF.

J is TRBJ2-7 and V is TRBV19; TRBD1 agrees at 8 bases. Germline V CDR1 and CDR2: LNHDA, SQIVND (reference sequence). The CDR3 has 16 amino acids. The junction had 10 bases not matched to a gene; V was cut back by 0 bases and J by 6 bases. In nucleotides, the CDR3 is TGTGCCAGTAGTATAGATTCAATCGGGACAGGCAGCGAGCAGTACTTC. It encodes CASSIDSIGTGSEQYF.

The chain is built from TRBV2 and TRBJ2-5, with D tentatively TRBD2 (5 bases). The J call may be faulty, since TRBJ2-7 better matches the DNA end. In germline, CDR1 is SNHLY, CDR2 FYNNEI. The CDR3 loop spans 12 amino acids. The CDR3 spells CASLDWTYEQYF. CDR3 DNA sequence: TGTGCCAGCCTGGACTGGACCTACGAGCAGTACTTC.

This chain joins TRBV19 and TRBJ2-3; 11 bases fit TRBD2. The V and J ends lost 5 bases and 6 bases, in that order; junction bases with no gene match: 4. There are 14 residues in the CDR3. Germline V gives CDR1 LNHDA, CDR2 SQIVND (reference sequence). CDR3 nucleotide sequence: TGTGCCAGTAGTCCTGGACTAGCGGGTGATACGCAGTATTTT. It translates to CASSPGLAGDTQYF. The full variable domain, with the rest looked up from reference TRBV19 and TRBJ2-3, is DGGITQSPKYLFRKEGQNVTLSCEQNLNHDAMYWYRQDPGQGLRLIYYSQIVNDFQKGDIAEGYSVSREKKESFPLTVTSAQKNPTAFYLCASSPGLAGDTQYFGPGTRLTVL.

This chain joins TRBV27 and TRBJ2-1, with TRBD2 identical over 10 bases. V dropped 0 bases and J dropped 6; count of bases not matched to a gene: 5. Germline V lookup: CDR1 MNHEY, CDR2 SMNVEV (reference sequence). This CDR3 has 16 residues. The CDR3 is CASSLSILAGSNEQFF. For the CDR3, the DNA is TGTGCCAGCAGTTTATCCATACTAGCGGGAAGCAATGAGCAGTTCTTC.

This chain links TRBV7-9 with TRBJ2-7; weak D call: TRBD1 (6 bases). V was shortened by 5 bases and J by 3 bases, with 14 bases between the two germline ends. CDR1 is SEHNR, CDR2 FQNEAQ, per germline (reference sequence). The CDR3 runs to 14 residues. CDR3 in amino acids: CASSTTGTFYEQYF. The DNA for the CDR3 is TGTGCCAGCAGCACGACAGGAACCTTCTACGAGCAGTACTTC.

This rearrangement joins TRBV14 to TRBJ2-1; 12 positions match TRBD2. The CDR3 covers 15 residues. Germline values: CDR1 SGHDN, CDR2 FVKESK. V shed 3 bases and J 9 bases; nucleotides not matched to a gene: 6. DNA of the CDR3: TGTGCCAGCAGCCAGCCTAGCGGGAGGGCGGGTGAGCAGTTCTTC. This translates into CASSQPSGRAGEQFF. Based on the CDR3 plus reference TRBV14 and TRBJ2-1, the full variable domain is EAGVTQFPSHSVIEKGQTVTLRCDPISGHDNLYWYRRVMGKEIKFLLHFVKESKQDESGMPNNRFLAERTGGTYSTLKVQPAELEDSGVYFCASSQPSGRAGEQFFGPGTRLTVL.

This clone was observed once. This sequence joins TRBV19 and TRBJ1-1, with a possible D match to TRBD1 (5 bases). The germline V gene has CDR1 LNHDA and CDR2 SQIVND (reference sequence). The CDR3 covers 15 residues. Trimming removed 5 bases from V and 4 bases from J, with 17 bases in between. CDR3: CASSVGARGTTEAFF. The CDR3 DNA reads as TGTGCCAGTAGTGTAGGGGCAAGGGGAACCACTGAAGCTTTCTTT.

This sequence joins TRBV7-3 and TRBJ1-1; the D is unclear. Per germline, CDR1 SGHTA and CDR2 FQGTGA. This CDR3 comprises 13 residues. The V and J ends lost 0 bases and 5 bases respectively, with 7 bases between them. The CDR3 is CASSLTGGTEAFF. Here the CDR3 DNA reads TGTGCCAGCAGCTTAACGGGAGGTACTGAAGCTTTCTTT.

V usage is TRBV27 and J usage is TRBJ1-5; TRBD1 matches 9 bases. Trimming at V came to 5 bases and at J to 7 bases, leaving 9 bases not matched to a gene. This CDR3 is built from 15 residues. Germline CDR1 MNHEY, CDR2 SMNVEV (reference sequence). The CDR3 bases are TGTGCCAGCAGTCTAGGACAGGGGAGAAAACAGCCCCAGCATTTT. Its translation: CASSLGQGRKQPQHF.

This clone was observed a handful of times. The rearrangement links TRBV7-9 to TRBJ1-5; 8 nucleotides align to TRBD1. This CDR3 region has 17 residues. After removal of 5 bases from V and 0 bases from J, the junction contained 9 bases not matched to a gene. CDR1 is SEHNR, CDR2 FQNEAQ, per germline (reference sequence). The CDR3 is CASSQRKTGVSNQPQHF. DNA of the CDR3: TGTGCCAGCAGCCAAAGAAAGACAGGGGTTAGCAATCAGCCCCAGCATTTT.

The chain combines TRBV6-5 with TRBJ2-3; 10 nucleotides align to TRBD2. V dropped 5 bases and J dropped 1; count of bases not matched to a gene: 3. The CDR3 has 15 residues. CDR1 is MNHEY and CDR2 is SVGAGI in the germline V gene. The CDR3 DNA follows: TGTGCCAGCAGTAACCTAGCGGGGGGCACAGATACGCAGTATTTT. Translating gives CASSNLAGGTDTQYF.

J is TRBJ2-1 and V is TRBV4-1; no definite D call. This CDR3 spans 13 amino acids. Germline loops: CDR1 MGHRA, CDR2 YSYEKL. The germline V and J ends were trimmed by 3 bases and 9 bases, with 12 bases remaining between them. The CDR3 here is CASSHFPLREQFF. The CDR3 bases are TGCGCCAGCAGCCATTTCCCCCTCCGTGAGCAGTTCTTC.

The chain is built from TRBV6-5 and TRBJ1-2, with TRBD1 matching 8 bases. The CDR3 is made up of 14 amino acids. The J segment lost 4 bases and the V segment lost 6 bases, leaving 7 bases of the junction unmatched. CDR1 is MNHEY, CDR2 SVGAGI, per germline. The CDR3 DNA sequence: TGTGCCAGCAGGGGGACAGGATCTCGCTATGGCTACACCTTC. Encoded protein: CASRGTGSRYGYTF.

The V and J genes are TRBV5-1 and TRBJ1-2; TRBD1 is a possible D gene (6 bases). The length of the CDR3 is 13 residues. Germline assignment: CDR1 SGHRS and CDR2 YFSETQ. The CDR3 coding sequence is TGCGCGGGGGGGGATACAGGGATGGATGGCTACACCTTC. Its translation is CAGGDTGMDGYTF. The entire variable domain, with the rest obtained from reference TRBV5-1 and TRBJ1-2, is as follows: KAGVTQTPRYLIKTRGQQVTLSCSPISGHRSVSWYQQTPGQGLQFLFEYFSETQRNKGNFPGRFSGRQFSNSRSEMNVSTLELGDSALYLCAGGDTGMDGYTFGSGTRLTVV.

The J gene is TRBJ2-7, the V gene TRBV7-8; 7 bases fit TRBD1. V gave up 1 base and J gave up 4 bases; unmatched junction bases: 4. This CDR3 contains 14 residues. From germline, CDR1 is SGHVS and CDR2 FQNEAQ. The CDR3 sequence: CASSLGPGQYEQYV. Written as DNA, the CDR3 is TGTGCCAGCAGCTTAGGACCGGGACAGTACGAGCAGTACGTC.

J is TRBJ2-1 and V is TRBV9; D possibly corresponds to TRBD2 (6 bases). The CDR3 is 15 residues long. V lost 0 bases to trimming and J lost 6 bases, with 13 bases between them. Germline lookup yields CDR1 SGDLS and CDR2 YYNGEE. CDR3 coding DNA: TGTGCCAGCAGCGTAGGGGGTGGCGGGGCCAATGAGCAGTTCTTC. It specifies CASSVGGGGANEQFF.

The V call is TRBV27, the J call TRBJ2-1; D may be TRBD1 (6 bases). There are 14 residues in the CDR3. The V end lost 4 bases, the J end lost 4 bases, and 11 bases lay between the germline ends. The V gene's germline CDR1 is MNHEY and CDR2 SMNVEV (reference sequence). The CDR3 reads CASSWQGWYNEQFF. The CDR3 DNA sequence: TGTGCCAGCAGTTGGCAGGGGTGGTACAATGAGCAGTTCTTC.

The chain uses TRBV28 and TRBJ2-7; TRBD1 matches at 8 bases. The V gene's germline CDR1 is MDHEN and CDR2 SYDVKM. The ends lost 3 bases at V and 2 bases at J; junction bases unmatched: 9. The CDR3 extends over 16 amino acids. This CDR3 reads CASSLPPTGVTYEQYF. The CDR3 nucleotides are TGTGCCAGCAGTTTGCCCCCGACAGGGGTCACCTACGAGCAGTACTTC. Looking up the rest from reference TRBV28 and TRBJ2-7 gives the full variable domain: DVKVTQSSRYLVKRTGEKVFLECVQDMDHENMFWYRQDPGLGLRLIYFSYDVKMKEKGDIPEGYSVSREKKERFSLILESASTNQTSMYLCASSLPPTGVTYEQYFGPGTRLTVT.

This clone has just one count. V gene TRBV7-9 combines with J gene TRBJ2-3; 9 nucleotides align to TRBD2. Germline lookup yields CDR1 SEHNR and CDR2 FQNEAQ (reference sequence). This CDR3 contains 15 residues. Germline trimming cut 6 bases from V and 2 bases from J; bases unmatched to any gene: 6. CDR3 DNA sequence: TGTGCCAGCAGTCCTGGACTAGCGTTCACAGATACGCAGTATTTT. It yields the protein CASSPGLAFTDTQYF.

The genes are TRBV7-6 and TRBJ1-2; D remains ambiguous. Trimming removed 1 base at V and 0 bases at J, with 9 bases between. Germline CDR1 and CDR2: SGHVS and FNYEAQ. The CDR3 runs to 15 residues. CDR3 DNA: TGTGCCAGCAGCTTAGACCGATTAGCTAACTATGGCTACACCTTC. It yields the protein CASSLDRLANYGYTF. Variable domain in full (rest from reference TRBV7-6 and TRBJ1-2): GAGVSQSPRYKVTKRGQDVALRCDPISGHVSLYWYRQALGQGPEFLTYFNYEAQQDKSGLPNDRFSAERPEGSISTLTIQRTEQRDSAMYRCASSLDRLANYGYTFGSGTRLTVV.

V gene TRBV7-7 combines with J gene TRBJ2-5; 9 bases align to TRBD1. Unmatched junction bases numbered 6, after V lost 3 bases and J lost 4 bases. The CDR3 has 15 amino acids. CDR1 and CDR2 (germline): SSHAT, FNYEAQ (reference sequence). Written as DNA, the CDR3 is TGTGCCAGCAGCTTCGGACAGGGGTCGGGAGAGACCCAGTACTTC. Its translation is CASSFGQGSGETQYF.

This chain uses TRBV18 with TRBJ2-7, with TRBD1 matching 10 bases. The CDR3 is made up of 15 amino acids. Germline lookup yields CDR1 KGHSH and CDR2 LQKENI. J gave up 2 bases and V 6 bases, and 7 bases lay outside the gene matches. The CDR3 region has the DNA TGTGCCAGCTCCCCAGGAGGACAGGGGGCCTACGAGCAGTACTTC. Amino acids: CASSPGGQGAYEQYF. The full variable domain, its missing parts supplied by reference TRBV18 and TRBJ2-7, is NAGVMQNPRHLVRRRGQEARLRCSPMKGHSHVYWYRQLPEEGLKFMVYLQKENIIDESGMPKERFSAEFPKEGPSILRIQQVVRGDSAAYFCASSPGGQGAYEQYFGPGTRLTVT.

This clone has just a few counts. The chain uses TRBV27 and TRBJ2-3; D gene uncertain. This CDR3 is 15 amino acids long. In germline, CDR1 is MNHEY, CDR2 SMNVEV (reference sequence). V gave up 6 bases and J gave up 1 base, with 14 bases separating them. The DNA of the CDR3 is TGTGCCAGCAGGGCAGGTGATCGTCGCACAGATACGCAGTATTTT. Translated, it gives CASRAGDRRTDTQYF.

This clone has just a few counts. This sequence joins TRBV7-9 and TRBJ1-6; D is unclear. Trimming removed 3 bases from V and 0 bases from J, with 9 bases in between. CDR3 size: 16 residues. Germline V CDR1 and CDR2: SEHNR, FQNEAQ (reference sequence). CDR3 nucleotide sequence: TGTGCCAGCAGCTTGATGGGGAGCTCCTATAATTCACCCCTCCACTTT. Translated: CASSLMGSSYNSPLHF.